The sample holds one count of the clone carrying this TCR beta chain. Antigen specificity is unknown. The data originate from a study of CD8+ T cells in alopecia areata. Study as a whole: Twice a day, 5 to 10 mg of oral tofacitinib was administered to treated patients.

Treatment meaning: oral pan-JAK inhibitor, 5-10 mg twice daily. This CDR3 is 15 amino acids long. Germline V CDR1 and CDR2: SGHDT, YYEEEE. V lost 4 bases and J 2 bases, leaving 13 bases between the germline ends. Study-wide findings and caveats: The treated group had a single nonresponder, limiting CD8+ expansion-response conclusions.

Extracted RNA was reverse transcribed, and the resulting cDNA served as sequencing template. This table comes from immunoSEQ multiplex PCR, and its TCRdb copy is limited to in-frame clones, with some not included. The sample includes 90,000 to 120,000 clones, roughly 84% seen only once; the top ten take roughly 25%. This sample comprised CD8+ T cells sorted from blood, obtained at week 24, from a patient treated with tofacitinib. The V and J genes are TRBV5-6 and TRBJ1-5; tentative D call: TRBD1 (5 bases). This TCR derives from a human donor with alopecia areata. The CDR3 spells CASSLGVGGNQPQHF. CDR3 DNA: TGTGCCAGCAGCCTAGGGGTGGGGGGCAATCAGCCCCAGCATTTT.